The present TCR beta chain was sequenced within a study of T cells in tumors after PD-1 blockade. The assay was immunoSEQ multiplex PCR, and TCRdb's table has in-frame clones only and misses some. The sample holds over 10,000 clones, approximately 63% seen once. This receptor was obtained from a human donor with basal cell carcinoma. This material consisted of tumor tissue, taken before anti-PD-1 treatment.

CDR3 protein: CASSLDFGQGNTEAFF. Written as DNA, the CDR3 is TGTGCCAGCAGTTTAGATTTCGGACAGGGGAACACTGAAGCTTTCTTT. V and J are TRBV27 and TRBJ1-1; the match to TRBD1 covers 8 bases. The CDR3 consists of 16 residues. CDR1 is MNHEY and CDR2 is SMNVEV in the germline V gene (reference sequence). The junction had 6 bases not matched to a gene; V was cut back by 2 bases and J by 1 base.